Each of the 8 T cell receptor beta chains below was sequenced from the same sample in a study of tumor-infiltrating lymphocytes in localized non-small cell lung cancer. The table came from immunoSEQ multiplex PCR; TCRdb's copy has only in-frame clones and leaves some out. The data hold some 30,000 clones, with approximately 85% observed a single time. The source material was lung tumor tissue. The receptors derive from a human donor with non-small cell lung cancer.

The rearrangement uses TRBV10-3 and TRBJ2-5, with 7 bases matching TRBD1. This CDR3 has 13 amino acids. Germline-derived CDR1 and CDR2 are ENHRY and SYGVKD. With V trimmed by 3 bases and J by 5 bases, 3 bases remained unmatched. In DNA form, the CDR3 reads TGTGCCATCAGTGACACAGGGGTCGAGACCCAGTACTTC. This codes for CAISDTGVETQYF.

Regarding this clone: One end of the junction varies from germline; a read error may be responsible. This sequence joins TRBV4-1 and TRBJ1-1; 10 nucleotides match TRBD1. Germline V gene sequence: CDR1 MGHRA, CDR2 YSYEKL. This CDR3 comprises 14 residues. CDR3 amino acids: CASSQDMRQGAVIF. DNA for the CDR3: TGCGCCAGCAGCCAAGATATGAGACAGGGGGCTGTGATCTTT.

This rearrangement joins TRBV10-2 to TRBJ2-5; 13 nucleotides agree with TRBD2. Germline lookup yields CDR1 WSHSY and CDR2 SAAADI. Trimming took 6 bases from V and 5 from J; bases not matched to a gene: 3. CDR3 length: 14 amino acids. The CDR3 spells CASRTTSGGETQYF. The CDR3 DNA is TGCGCCAGCAGGACGACTAGCGGGGGGGAGACCCAGTACTTC.

The chain employs TRBV5-4 and TRBJ1-2, with D perhaps TRBD1 (5 bases). CDR1 and CDR2 (germline): SGHNT, YYREEE (reference sequence). The CDR3 spans 14 residues. Trimming pared 4 bases from V and 6 bases from J, leaving 16 bases between. CDR3 in DNA: TGTGCCAGCAGCGCCGAGACCTCAGGGCATGGCTACACCTTC. It yields the protein CASSAETSGHGYTF.

V and J are TRBV11-2 and TRBJ2-7; perhaps TRBD2 as D (5 bases). CDR1 and CDR2 from the germline V gene are SGHAT and FQNNGV. Trimming stripped 5 bases from V and 0 bases from J, with 14 bases between. This CDR3 is 15 amino acids long. The CDR3 loop is CASSAPPGSSYEQYF. CDR3 nucleotide sequence: TGTGCCAGCAGCGCACCTCCTGGGAGCTCCTACGAGCAGTACTTC.

The rearrangement links TRBV7-2 to TRBJ2-1, with TRBD2 identical over 8 bases. With V trimmed by 1 base and J by 12 bases, 14 bases remained unmatched. This CDR3 region has 16 residues. The germline V gene encodes CDR1 SGHTA and CDR2 FQGNSA. The CDR3 sequence is CASSLVSGGAAAGQFF. DNA for the CDR3: TGTGCCAGCAGCTTAGTCTCGGGGGGGGCCGCTGCGGGGCAGTTCTTC.

In this sample, this clone turned up a few times. The gene calls are TRBV6-1 and TRBJ2-2; 10 nucleotides agree with TRBD1. Germline CDR1 reads MNHNS; CDR2 reads SASEGT. The CDR3 totals 16 residues. V shed 1 base and J 3 bases; nucleotides not matched to a gene: 2. CDR3 nucleotide sequence: TGTGCCAGCAGTGAAGAGGACAGGGGGTACACCGGGGAGCTGTTTTTT. It yields the protein CASSEEDRGYTGELFF.

The chain couples TRBV25-1 to TRBJ2-7; 7 positions match TRBD1. Unmatched junction bases numbered 11, after V lost 6 bases and J lost 3 bases. There are 15 residues in the CDR3. Germline V CDR1 and CDR2: MGHDK, SYGVNS. The CDR3 DNA sequence: TGTGCCAGCAGCACCCTCAACAGGGGATTCTACGAGCAGTACTTC. This codes for CASSTLNRGFYEQYF.